This passage covers 4 T cell receptor beta chains from one sample sequenced in a study of cytomegalovirus exposure and HLA in healthy donors. The PCR was carried out with 60 Vbeta primers and 13 Jbeta primers. The data were produced by immunoSEQ multiplex PCR, yet TCRdb's version contains in-frame clones alone and is incomplete. Seen here are 150,000 to 200,000 clones, about 85% observed once, and the top ten hold approximately 6.8%. Sample: PBMCs. The receptors originated from a male donor in good health and CMV-seropositive.

The chain uses TRBV5-1 and TRBJ2-7; no reliable D call. The germline V gene encodes CDR1 SGHRS and CDR2 YFSETQ. The V and J ends lost 1 base and 6 bases respectively, with 8 bases between them. The CDR3 has 12 amino acids. The CDR3, as DNA: TGCGCCAGCAGCTTGACTGGTGGCGAGCAGTACTTC. It yields the protein CASSLTGGEQYF. Using reference TRBV5-1 and TRBJ2-7 for the parts outside the CDR3, the full variable domain is KAGVTQTPRYLIKTRGQQVTLSCSPISGHRSVSWYQQTPGQGLQFLFEYFSETQRNKGNFPGRFSGRQFSNSRSEMNVSTLELGDSALYLCASSLTGGEQYFGPGTRLTVT.

The gene calls are TRBV27 and TRBJ1-2, with D tentatively TRBD1 (5 bases). Germline CDR1 is MNHEY and CDR2 is SMNVEV (reference sequence). Trimming took 7 bases from V and 6 from J, leaving 24 bases between them. The CDR3 loop spans 16 amino acids. In DNA form, the CDR3 reads TGTGCCAGCACCGCGCGCCAGGGTCTGGTGGTTAATGGCTACACCTTC. Translating gives CASTARQGLVVNGYTF.

The V call is TRBV11-1, the J call TRBJ1-3; D is uncertain. From germline, CDR1 is SGHAT and CDR2 FQDESV (reference sequence). The CDR3 runs 15 residues. Trimming cost V 4 bases and J 0 bases, with 10 bases left between them. CDR3 nucleotide sequence: TGTGCCAGCAGCTCTACAGACCACTCTGGAAACACCATATATTTT. It translates to CASSSTDHSGNTIYF.

V is TRBV28 and J is TRBJ2-5, with 11 positions matching TRBD2. Germline CDR1 and CDR2: MDHEN and SYDVKM. CDR3 length: 19 residues. Trimming removed 5 bases from V and 4 bases from J; junction bases left unmatched: 18. The CDR3 sequence is CASSPFTTSGSKGVETQYF. The DNA for the CDR3 is TGTGCCAGCAGTCCGTTTACTACTAGCGGGAGTAAGGGGGTAGAGACCCAGTACTTC. The variable domain in full, completed from reference TRBV28 and TRBJ2-5, reads DVKVTQSSRYLVKRTGEKVFLECVQDMDHENMFWYRQDPGLGLRLIYFSYDVKMKEKGDIPEGYSVSREKKERFSLILESASTNQTSMYLCASSPFTTSGSKGVETQYFGPGTRLLVL.